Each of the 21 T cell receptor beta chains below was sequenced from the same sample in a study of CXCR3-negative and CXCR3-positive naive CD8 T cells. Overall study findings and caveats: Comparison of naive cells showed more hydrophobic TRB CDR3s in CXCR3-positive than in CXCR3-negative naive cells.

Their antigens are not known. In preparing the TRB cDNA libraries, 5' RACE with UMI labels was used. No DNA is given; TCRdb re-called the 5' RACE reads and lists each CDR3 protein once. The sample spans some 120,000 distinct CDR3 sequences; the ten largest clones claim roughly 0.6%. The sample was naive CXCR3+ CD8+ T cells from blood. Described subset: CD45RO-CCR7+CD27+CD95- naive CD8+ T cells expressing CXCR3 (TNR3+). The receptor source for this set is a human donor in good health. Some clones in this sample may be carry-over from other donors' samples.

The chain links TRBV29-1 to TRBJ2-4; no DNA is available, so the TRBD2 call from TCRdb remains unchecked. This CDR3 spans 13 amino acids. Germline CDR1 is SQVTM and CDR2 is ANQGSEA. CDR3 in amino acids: CSVTPRTGNIQYF.

This chain's CDR3 is CSVATGGVEQFF. V and J are TRBV29-1 and TRBJ2-1; absent DNA, TCRdb's TRBD1 call cannot be checked. The CDR3 extends over 12 amino acids. Germline CDR1 SQVTM, CDR2 ANQGSEA.

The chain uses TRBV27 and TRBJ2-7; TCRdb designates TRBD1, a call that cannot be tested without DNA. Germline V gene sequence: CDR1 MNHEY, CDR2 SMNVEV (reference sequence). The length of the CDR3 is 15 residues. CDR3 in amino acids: CASSYGTGYSYEQYF.

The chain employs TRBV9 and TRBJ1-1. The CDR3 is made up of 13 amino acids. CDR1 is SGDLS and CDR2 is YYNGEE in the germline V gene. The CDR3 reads CASSVDDGSEAFF.

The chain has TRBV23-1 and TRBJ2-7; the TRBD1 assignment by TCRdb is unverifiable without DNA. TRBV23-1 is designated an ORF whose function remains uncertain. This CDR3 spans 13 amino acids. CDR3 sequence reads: CASSRGHPYEQYF.

Here the CDR3 reads CSVEDEGRRAGTQYF. This chain links TRBV29-1 with TRBJ2-5; the D call of TRBD2 rests on TCRdb alone, since no DNA is present to check it. Germline V CDR1 and CDR2: SQVTM, ANQGSEA. This CDR3 comprises 15 residues. Complete variable domain (other parts from reference TRBV29-1 and TRBJ2-5): SAVISQKPSRDICQRGTSLTIQCQVDSQVTMMFWYRQQPGQSLTLIATANQGSEATYESGFVIDKFPISRPNLTFSTLTVSNMSPEDSSIYLCSVEDEGRRAGTQYFGPGTRLLVL.

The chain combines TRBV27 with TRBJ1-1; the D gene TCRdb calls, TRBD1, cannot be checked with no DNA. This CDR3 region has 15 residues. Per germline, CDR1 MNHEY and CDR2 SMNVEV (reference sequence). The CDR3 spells CASSLSARGHTEAFF.

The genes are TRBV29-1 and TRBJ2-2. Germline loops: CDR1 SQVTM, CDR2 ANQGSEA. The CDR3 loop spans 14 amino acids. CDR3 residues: CSVIGLTNTGELFF.

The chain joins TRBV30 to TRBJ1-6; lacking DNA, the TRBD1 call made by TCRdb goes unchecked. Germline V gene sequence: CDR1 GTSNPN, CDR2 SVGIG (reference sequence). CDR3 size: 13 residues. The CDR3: CACPGQGSSPLHF.

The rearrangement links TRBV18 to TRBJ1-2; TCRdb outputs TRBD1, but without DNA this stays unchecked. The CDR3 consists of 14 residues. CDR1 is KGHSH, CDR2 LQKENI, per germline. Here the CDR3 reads CASSVAGGENGYTF.

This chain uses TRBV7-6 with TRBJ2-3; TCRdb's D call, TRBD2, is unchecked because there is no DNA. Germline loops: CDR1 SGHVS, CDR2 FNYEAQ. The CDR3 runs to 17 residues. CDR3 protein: CASSLAYGGPITDTQYF.

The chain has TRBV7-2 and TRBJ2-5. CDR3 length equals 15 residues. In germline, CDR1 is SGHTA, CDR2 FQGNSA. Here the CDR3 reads CASSLALVLQETQYF.

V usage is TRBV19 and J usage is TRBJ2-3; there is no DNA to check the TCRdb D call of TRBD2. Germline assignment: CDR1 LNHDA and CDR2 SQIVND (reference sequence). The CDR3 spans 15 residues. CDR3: CASSLAGGLADTQYF.

The CDR3 spells CSVEDAPTYEQYF. The chain uses TRBV29-1 and TRBJ2-7; absent DNA, TCRdb's TRBD1 call cannot be checked. CDR1 and CDR2 from the germline V gene are SQVTM and ANQGSEA. The CDR3 runs to 13 residues.

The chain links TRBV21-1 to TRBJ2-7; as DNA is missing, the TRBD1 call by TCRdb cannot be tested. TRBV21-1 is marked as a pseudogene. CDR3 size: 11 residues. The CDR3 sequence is CANLDRVEQYF.

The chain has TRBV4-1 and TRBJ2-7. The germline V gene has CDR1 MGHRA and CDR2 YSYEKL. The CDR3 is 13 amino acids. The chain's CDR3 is CASSQGYTYEQYF.

CDR3 in amino acids: CASSQDLNHEQYF. V and J are TRBV14 and TRBJ2-7. The germline gives CDR1 SGHDN, CDR2 FVKESK. This CDR3 spans 13 amino acids.

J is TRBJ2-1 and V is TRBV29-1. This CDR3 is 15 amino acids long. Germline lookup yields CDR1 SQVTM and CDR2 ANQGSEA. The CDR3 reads CSVEDQARRVNEQFF.

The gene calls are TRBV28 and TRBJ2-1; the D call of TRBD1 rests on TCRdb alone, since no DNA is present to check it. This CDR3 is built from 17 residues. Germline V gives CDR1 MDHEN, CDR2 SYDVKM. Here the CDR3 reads CASSPGQGVFSYNEQFF.

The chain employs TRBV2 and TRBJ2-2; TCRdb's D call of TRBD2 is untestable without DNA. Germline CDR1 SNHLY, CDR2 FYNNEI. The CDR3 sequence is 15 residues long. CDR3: CASRGPSGLPGELFF.

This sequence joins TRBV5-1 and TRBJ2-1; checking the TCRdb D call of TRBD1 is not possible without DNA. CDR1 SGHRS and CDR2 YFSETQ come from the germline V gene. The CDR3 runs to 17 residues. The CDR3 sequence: CASSLDGTGVTYNEQFF.